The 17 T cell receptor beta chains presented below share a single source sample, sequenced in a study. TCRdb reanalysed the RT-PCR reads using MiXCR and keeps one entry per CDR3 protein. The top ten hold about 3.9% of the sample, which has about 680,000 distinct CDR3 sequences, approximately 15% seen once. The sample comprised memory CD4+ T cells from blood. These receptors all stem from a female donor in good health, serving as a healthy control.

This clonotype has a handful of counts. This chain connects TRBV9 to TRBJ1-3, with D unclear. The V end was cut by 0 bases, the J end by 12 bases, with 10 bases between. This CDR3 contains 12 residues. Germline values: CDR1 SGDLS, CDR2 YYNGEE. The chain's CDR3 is CASSVGIGLIYF. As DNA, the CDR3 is TGTGCCAGCAGCGTAGGTATCGGACTCATATATTTT. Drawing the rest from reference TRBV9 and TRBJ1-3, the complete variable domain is DSGVTQTPKHLITATGQRVTLRCSPRSGDLSVYWYQQSLDQGLQFLIQYYNGEERAKGNILERFSAQQFPDLHSELNLSSLELGDSALYFCASSVGIGLIYFGEGSWLTVV.

CDR3: CASSVDTTNEKLFF. CDR3 nucleotides: TGTGCCAGCAGCGTAGATACAACTAATGAAAAACTGTTTTTT. This chain joins TRBV9 and TRBJ1-4, with D unclear. The ends were cut back, 0 bases at V and 0 bases at J, with 3 bases in the middle. Germline loops: CDR1 SGDLS, CDR2 YYNGEE. The CDR3 totals 14 residues.

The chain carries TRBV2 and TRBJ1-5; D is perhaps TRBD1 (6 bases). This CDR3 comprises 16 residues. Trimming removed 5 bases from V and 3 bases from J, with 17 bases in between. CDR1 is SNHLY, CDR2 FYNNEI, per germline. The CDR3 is CASSMGGPGINQPQHF. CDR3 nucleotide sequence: TGTGCCAGCAGTATGGGGGGCCCCGGGATCAATCAGCCCCAGCATTTT.

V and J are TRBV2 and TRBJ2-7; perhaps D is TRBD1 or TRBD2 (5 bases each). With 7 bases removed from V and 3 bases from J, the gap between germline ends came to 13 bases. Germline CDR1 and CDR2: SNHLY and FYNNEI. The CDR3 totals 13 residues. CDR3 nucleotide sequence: TGTGCCAGCACCGAGGGGACCTTCTACGAGCAGTACTTC. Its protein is CASTEGTFYEQYF.

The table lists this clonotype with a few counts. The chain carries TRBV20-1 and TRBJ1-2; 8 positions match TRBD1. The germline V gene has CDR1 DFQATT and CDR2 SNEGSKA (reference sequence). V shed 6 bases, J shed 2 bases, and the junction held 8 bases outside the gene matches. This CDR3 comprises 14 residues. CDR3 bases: TGCAGTGCCAGTGGGGACAGGACAAACTATGGCTACACCTTC. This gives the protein CSASGDRTNYGYTF.

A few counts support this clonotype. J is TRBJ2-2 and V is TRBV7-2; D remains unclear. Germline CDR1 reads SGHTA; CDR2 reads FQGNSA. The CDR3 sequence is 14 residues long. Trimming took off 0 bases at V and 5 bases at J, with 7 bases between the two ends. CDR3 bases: TGTGCCAGCAGCTTAGCCTCTCGGACCGGGGAGCTGTTTTTT. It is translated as CASSLASRTGELFF.

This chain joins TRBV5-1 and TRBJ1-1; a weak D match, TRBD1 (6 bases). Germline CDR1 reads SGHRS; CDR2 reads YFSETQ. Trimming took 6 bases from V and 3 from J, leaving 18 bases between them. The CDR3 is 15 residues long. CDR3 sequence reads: CASIPAPGQDTEAFF. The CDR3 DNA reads TGCGCCAGCATCCCTGCCCCGGGACAAGACACTGAAGCTTTCTTT.

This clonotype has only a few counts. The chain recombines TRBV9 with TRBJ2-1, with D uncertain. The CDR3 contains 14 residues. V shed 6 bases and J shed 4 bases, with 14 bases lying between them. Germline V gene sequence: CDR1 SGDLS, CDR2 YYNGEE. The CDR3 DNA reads TGTGCCAGCACGCCGGCGACGACTTACAATGAGCAGTTCTTC. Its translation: CASTPATTYNEQFF.

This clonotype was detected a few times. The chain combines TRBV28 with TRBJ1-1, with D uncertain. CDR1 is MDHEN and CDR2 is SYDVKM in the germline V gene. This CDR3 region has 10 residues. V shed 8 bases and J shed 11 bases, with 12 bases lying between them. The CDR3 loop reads CASLGRWAFF. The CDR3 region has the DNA TGTGCCAGCCTCGGGCGATGGGCTTTCTTT.

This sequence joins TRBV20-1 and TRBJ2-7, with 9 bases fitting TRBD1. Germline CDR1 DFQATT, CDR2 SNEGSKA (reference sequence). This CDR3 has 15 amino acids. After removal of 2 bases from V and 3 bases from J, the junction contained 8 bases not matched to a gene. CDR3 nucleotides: TGCAGTGCTAGATCCCCCGGGACAGGGTTCTACGAGCAGTACTTC. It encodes CSARSPGTGFYEQYF.

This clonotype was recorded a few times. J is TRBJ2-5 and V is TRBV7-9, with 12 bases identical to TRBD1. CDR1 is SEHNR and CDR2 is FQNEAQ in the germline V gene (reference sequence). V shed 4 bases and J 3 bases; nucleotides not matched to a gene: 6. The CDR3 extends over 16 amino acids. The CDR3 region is CASSSGTGGPEETQYF. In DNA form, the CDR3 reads TGTGCCAGCAGCTCAGGGACAGGGGGCCCCGAAGAGACCCAGTACTTC. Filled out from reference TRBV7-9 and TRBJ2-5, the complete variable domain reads DTGVSQNPRHKITKRGQNVTFRCDPISEHNRLYWYRQTLGQGPEFLTYFQNEAQLEKSRLLSDRFSAERPKGSFSTLEIQRTEQGDSAMYLCASSSGTGGPEETQYFGPGTRLLVL.

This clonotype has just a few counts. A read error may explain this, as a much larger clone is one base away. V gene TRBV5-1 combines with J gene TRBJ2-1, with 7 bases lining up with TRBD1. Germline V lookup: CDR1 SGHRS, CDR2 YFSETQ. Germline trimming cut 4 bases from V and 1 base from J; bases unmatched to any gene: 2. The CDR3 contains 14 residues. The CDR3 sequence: CASSEGQSYNEQFF. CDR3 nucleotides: TGCGCCAGCAGCGAGGGACAGTCCTACAATGAGCAGTTCTTC.

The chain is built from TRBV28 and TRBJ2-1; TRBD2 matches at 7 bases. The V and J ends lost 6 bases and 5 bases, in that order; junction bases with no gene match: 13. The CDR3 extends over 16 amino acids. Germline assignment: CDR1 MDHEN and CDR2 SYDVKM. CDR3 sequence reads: CASSSGAGLANNEQFF. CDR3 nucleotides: TGTGCCAGCAGCAGCGGGGCGGGACTGGCAAACAATGAGCAGTTCTTC.

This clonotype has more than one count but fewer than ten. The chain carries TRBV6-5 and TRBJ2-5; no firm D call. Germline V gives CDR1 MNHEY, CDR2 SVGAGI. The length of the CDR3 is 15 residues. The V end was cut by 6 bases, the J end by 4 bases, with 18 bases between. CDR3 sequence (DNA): TGTGCCAGCAGCAGTATCCGGGCGCAGAGAGAGACCCAGTACTTC. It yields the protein CASSSIRAQRETQYF.

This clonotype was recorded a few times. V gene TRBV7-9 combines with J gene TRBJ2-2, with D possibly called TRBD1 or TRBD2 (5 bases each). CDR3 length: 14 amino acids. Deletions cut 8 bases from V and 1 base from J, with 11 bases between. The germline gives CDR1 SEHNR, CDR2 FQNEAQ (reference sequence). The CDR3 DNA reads TGTGCCAGCTCTCGGGGCGGGAACACCGGGGAGCTGTTTTTT. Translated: CASSRGGNTGELFF.

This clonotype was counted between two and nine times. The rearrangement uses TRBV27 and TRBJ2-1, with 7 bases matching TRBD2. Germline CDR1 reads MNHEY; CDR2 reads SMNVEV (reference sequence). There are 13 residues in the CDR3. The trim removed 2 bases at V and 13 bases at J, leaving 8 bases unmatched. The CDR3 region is CASSLGSLAEQFF. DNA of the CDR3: TGTGCCAGCAGTTTAGGGTCCCTAGCGGAACAGTTCTTC.

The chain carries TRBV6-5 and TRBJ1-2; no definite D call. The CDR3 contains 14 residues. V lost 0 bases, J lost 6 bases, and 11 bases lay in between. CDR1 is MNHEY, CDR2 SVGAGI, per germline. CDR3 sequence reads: CASSYSEGVDGYTF. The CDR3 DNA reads TGTGCCAGCAGTTACTCGGAGGGTGTGGATGGCTACACCTTC.